What follows is one T cell receptor (beta chain) and its context. Its antigen is currently unknown. The method was immunoSEQ multiplex PCR; TCRdb's version includes in-frame clones alone and lacks a portion of them. The sample has 100,000 to 150,000 clones, roughly nine tenths seen once. The data were taken from a study of T cell responses to AZD1222 COVID-19 vaccine. V lost 5 bases, J lost 4 bases, and 14 bases lay in between. Germline assignment: CDR1 MNHEY and CDR2 SVGAGI. The length of the CDR3 is 14 residues. Regarding the study as a whole: After two AZD1222 doses, spike-specific TCR breadth and depth rose versus day 0.

This material consisted of peripheral blood, taken on day 0 of AZD1222 vaccination. The sequence was obtained from an adult in good health. This rearrangement joins TRBV6-5 to TRBJ1-1, with TRBD1 as a possible D gene (6 bases). CDR3 sequence: CASSLAGGGTEAFF. The CDR3 DNA is TGTGCCAGCAGTCTGGCAGGAGGGGGCACTGAAGCTTTCTTT.